This TCR beta chain was profiled in a study of T-cell memory formation after mild COVID-19. The overall study: TCR clusters were largely donor specific.

General study results and limits: Second-wave clones that peaked on day 37 lacked confirmed SARS-CoV-2 specificity. Some responding clones appeared in pre-infection memory, suggesting cross-reactive memory joined.

The V and J ends lost 4 bases and 0 bases respectively, with 13 bases between them. The V gene's germline CDR1 is SGHRS and CDR2 YFSETQ. The CDR3 extends over 15 amino acids. Details on this clonotype: The antigen is unknown.

5'RACE primed at constant segments yielded TCR alpha and TCR beta cDNA libraries bearing sample barcodes and UMIs. TCRdb called the 5' RACE reads again in MiXCR, with one record for every CDR3 protein. This table holds roughly 380,000 distinct CDR3 sequences, around 28% found once. The source is an adult woman who had mild COVID-19 (a few samples of this study predate the infection). Cell type and time point are not known. The genes are TRBV5-1 and TRBJ1-1; a possible D gene is TRBD1 (6 bases). Sequencing was performed on PBMCs or a T cell subset sorted from them (not recorded which). The CDR3 here is CASSPRTDLNTEAFF. The CDR3 coding sequence is TGCGCCAGCAGCCCTAGGACAGACCTGAACACTGAAGCTTTCTTT.